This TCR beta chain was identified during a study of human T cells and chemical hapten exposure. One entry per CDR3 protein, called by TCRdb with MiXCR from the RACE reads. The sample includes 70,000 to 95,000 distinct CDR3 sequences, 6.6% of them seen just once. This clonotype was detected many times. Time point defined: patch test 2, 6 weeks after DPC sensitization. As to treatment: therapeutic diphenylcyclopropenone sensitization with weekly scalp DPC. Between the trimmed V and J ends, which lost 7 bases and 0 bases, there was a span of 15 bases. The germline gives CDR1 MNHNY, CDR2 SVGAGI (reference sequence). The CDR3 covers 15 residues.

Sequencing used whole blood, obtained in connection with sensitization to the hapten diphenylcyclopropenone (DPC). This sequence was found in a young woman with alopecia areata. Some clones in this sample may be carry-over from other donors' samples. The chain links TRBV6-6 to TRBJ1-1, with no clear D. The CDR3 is CASTGSPILNTEAFF. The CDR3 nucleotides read TGTGCCAGCACCGGCTCCCCTATTTTGAACACTGAAGCTTTCTTT.